Presented here are 3 T cell receptor beta chains from one specimen sequenced in a study of cytomegalovirus exposure and HLA in healthy donors. PCR amplification relied on 60 Vbeta primers (plus 13 Jbeta primers). The repertoire was sequenced with immunoSEQ multiplex PCR; TCRdb's copy has only in-frame clones and lacks some. This table holds roughly 92,000 clones, 70% to 80% found once. Sequencing input: PBMCs. The receptors come from a woman aged 45 to 65 in good health and CMV-seropositive.

This clone was observed a few times. The V and J genes are TRBV5-5 and TRBJ1-2; 7 bases are shared with TRBD1. The CDR3 sequence is 15 residues long. J lost 6 bases, V lost 1 base, and 9 bases had no gene match. Germline V lookup: CDR1 SGHKS, CDR2 YYEKEE (reference sequence). The CDR3 protein is CASSLMLGRGNGYTF. CDR3 nucleotide sequence: TGTGCCAGCAGCTTGATGTTAGGCAGGGGGAATGGCTACACCTTC.

The chain couples TRBV2 to TRBJ1-2; D might be TRBD1 (6 bases). The CDR3 has 12 amino acids. The germline gives CDR1 SNHLY, CDR2 FYNNEI. Trimming took 6 bases from V and 6 from J, leaving 11 bases between them. Written as DNA, the CDR3 is TGTGCCAGCAGACCATCAGGGGATGGCTACACCTTC. This translates into CASRPSGDGYTF.

This clone was counted only a few times. This chain links TRBV6-6 with TRBJ1-1; the match to TRBD1 covers 9 bases. The germline V gene encodes CDR1 MNHNY and CDR2 SVGAGI (reference sequence). The CDR3 is 16 residues long. V lost 2 bases, J lost 4 bases, and 8 bases stayed unmatched. CDR3 sequence: CASSYRRGTGSTEAFF. The CDR3 bases are TGTGCCAGCAGTTACCGTCGAGGGACAGGGAGCACTGAAGCTTTCTTT.